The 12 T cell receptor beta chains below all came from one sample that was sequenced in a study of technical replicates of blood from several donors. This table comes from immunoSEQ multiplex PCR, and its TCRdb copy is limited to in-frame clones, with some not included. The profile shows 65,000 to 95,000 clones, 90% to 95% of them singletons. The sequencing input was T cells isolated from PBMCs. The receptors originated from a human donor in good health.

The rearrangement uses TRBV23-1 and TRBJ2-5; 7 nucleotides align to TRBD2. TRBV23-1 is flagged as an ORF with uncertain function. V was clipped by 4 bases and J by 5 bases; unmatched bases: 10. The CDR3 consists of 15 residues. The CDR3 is CASSRSPTSRETQYF. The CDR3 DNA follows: TGCGCCAGCAGTCGATCCCCGACTAGCCGGGAGACCCAGTACTTC.

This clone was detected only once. CDR3 sequence (DNA): TGTGCCAGCAGCTTAAGTAGCGAGCTCAACTACGAGCAGTACTTC. It is translated as CASSLSSELNYEQYF. The chain recombines TRBV7-3 with TRBJ2-7, with a possible D match to TRBD2 (5 bases). CDR1 is SGHTA, CDR2 FQGTGA, per germline. Trimming stripped 1 base from V and 3 bases from J, with 13 bases between. The CDR3 is 15 residues long.

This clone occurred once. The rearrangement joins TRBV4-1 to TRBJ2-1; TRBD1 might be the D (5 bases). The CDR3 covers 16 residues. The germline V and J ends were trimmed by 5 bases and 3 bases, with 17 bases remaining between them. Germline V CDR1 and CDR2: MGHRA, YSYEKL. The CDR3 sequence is CASSSRTRSFYNEQFF. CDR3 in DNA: TGCGCCAGCAGCTCCCGGACACGTTCCTTCTACAATGAGCAGTTCTTC.

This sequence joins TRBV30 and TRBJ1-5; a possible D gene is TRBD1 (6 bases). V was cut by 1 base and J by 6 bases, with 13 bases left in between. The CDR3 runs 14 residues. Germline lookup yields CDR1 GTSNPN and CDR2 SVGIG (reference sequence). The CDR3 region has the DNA TGTGCCTGGAGTGGGACAGTCCTGGGTCAGCCCCAGCATTTT. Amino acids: CAWSGTVLGQPQHF. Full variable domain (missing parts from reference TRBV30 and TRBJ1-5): SQTIHQWPATLVQPVGSPLSLECTVEGTSNPNLYWYRQAAGRGLQLLFYSVGIGQISSEVPQNLSASRPQDRQFILSSKKLLLSDSGFYLCAWSGTVLGQPQHFGDGTRLSIL.

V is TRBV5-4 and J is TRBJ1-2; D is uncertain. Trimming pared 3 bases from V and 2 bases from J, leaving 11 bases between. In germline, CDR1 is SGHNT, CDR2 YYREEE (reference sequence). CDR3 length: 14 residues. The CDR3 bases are TGTGCCAGCAGCTCCCCCCCATTGAACTATGGCTACACCTTC. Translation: CASSSPPLNYGYTF.

Here the CDR3 reads CASSSSPTLNEKLFF. As DNA, the CDR3 is TGTGCCAGTAGTAGTAGTCCTACTCTTAATGAAAAACTGTTTTTT. The V gene is TRBV19, the J gene TRBJ1-4; D gene ambiguous. This CDR3 comprises 15 residues. CDR1 LNHDA and CDR2 SQIVND come from the germline V gene (reference sequence). Trimming left V 4 bases short and J 4 bases short, with 13 bases between.

The DNA of the CDR3 is TGCGCCAGCAGCCGGACAGTCTCCTACGAGCAGTACTTC. Its protein product is CASSRTVSYEQYF. This chain uses TRBV4-1 with TRBJ2-7; a possible D gene is TRBD1 (6 bases). The CDR3 consists of 13 residues. From germline, CDR1 is MGHRA and CDR2 YSYEKL. V was cut by 4 bases and J by 0 bases, with 7 bases left in between.

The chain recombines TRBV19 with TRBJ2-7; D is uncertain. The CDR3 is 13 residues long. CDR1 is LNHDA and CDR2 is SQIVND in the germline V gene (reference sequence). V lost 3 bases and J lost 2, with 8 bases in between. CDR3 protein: CASSIGGAYEQYF. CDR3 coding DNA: TGTGCCAGTAGTATTGGCGGAGCCTACGAGCAGTACTTC.

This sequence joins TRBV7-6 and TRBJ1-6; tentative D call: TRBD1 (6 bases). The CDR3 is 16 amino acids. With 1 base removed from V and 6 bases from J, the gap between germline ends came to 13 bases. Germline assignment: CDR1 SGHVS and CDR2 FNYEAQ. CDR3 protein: CASSLGSQGLNSPLHF. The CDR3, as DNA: TGTGCCAGCAGCTTAGGGAGTCAGGGGCTTAATTCACCCCTCCACTTT.

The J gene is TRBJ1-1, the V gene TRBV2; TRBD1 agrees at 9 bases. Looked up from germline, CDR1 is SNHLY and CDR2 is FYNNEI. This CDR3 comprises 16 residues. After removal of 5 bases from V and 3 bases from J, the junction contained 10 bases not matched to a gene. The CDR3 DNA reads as TGTGCCAGCAGTTCGGGACAGGGACTATCGGACACTGAAGCTTTCTTT. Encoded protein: CASSSGQGLSDTEAFF.

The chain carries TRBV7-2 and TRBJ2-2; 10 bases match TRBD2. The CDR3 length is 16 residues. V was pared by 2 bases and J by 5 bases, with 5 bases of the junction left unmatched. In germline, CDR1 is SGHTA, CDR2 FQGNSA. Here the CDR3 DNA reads TGTGCCAGCAGCTTACTAGCGGGAGAAGGTACCGGGGAGCTGTTTTTT. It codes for CASSLLAGEGTGELFF.

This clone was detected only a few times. Here the CDR3 DNA reads TGTGCCAGCAGTGCGTCTGCTGGAAACACCATATATTTT. Translated, it gives CASSASAGNTIYF. V is TRBV6-4 and J is TRBJ1-3, with D unresolved. Trimming shortened V by 4 bases and J by 2 bases, and 6 bases separated the two germline ends. In germline, CDR1 is MRHNA, CDR2 SNTAGT. CDR3 length: 13 residues.